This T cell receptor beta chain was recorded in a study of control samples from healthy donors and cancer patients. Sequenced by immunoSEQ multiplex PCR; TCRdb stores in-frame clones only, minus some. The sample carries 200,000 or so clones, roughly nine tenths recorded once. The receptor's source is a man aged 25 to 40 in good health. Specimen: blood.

The DNA for the CDR3 is TGTGCCAGCAGCTTAACGGAGTCTAGCGAAAGCTCCTACGAGCAGTACTTC. Translating it yields CASSLTESSESSYEQYF. The chain employs TRBV7-3 and TRBJ2-7; D perhaps matches TRBD2 (6 bases). The V end was cut by 0 bases, the J end by 0 bases, with 15 bases between. CDR3 length: 17 residues. The germline CDR1 and CDR2 sequences are SGHTA and FQGTGA. The full variable domain, its missing parts supplied by reference TRBV7-3 and TRBJ2-7, is GAGVSQTPSNKVTEKGKYVELRCDPISGHTALYWYRQSLGQGPEFLIYFQGTGAADDSGLPNDRFFAVRPEGSVSTLKIQRTERGDSAVYLCASSLTESSESSYEQYFGPGTRLTVT.